The 6 T cell receptor beta chains listed next were all sequenced from one sample in a study of shared clonotypes between healthy human individuals. Produced via immunoSEQ multiplex PCR; TCRdb's table is partial and in-frame only. The sample carries about 1.4 million clones, roughly 95% recorded once. What was sequenced was naive CD4+ T cells sorted from blood. Subset here: CD45RA+ positively selected. The source of these receptors is a man aged 25-40 years in good health.

A single count supports this clone. The chain couples TRBV6-5 to TRBJ1-2; 10 nucleotides agree with TRBD1. The ends lost 6 bases at V and 8 bases at J; junction bases unmatched: 6. This CDR3 region has 13 residues. The germline V gene encodes CDR1 MNHEY and CDR2 SVGAGI. CDR3 protein: CASRLTGGSGYTF. CDR3 nucleotide sequence: TGTGCCAGCAGGTTGACAGGGGGCAGCGGCTACACCTTC.

The chain recombines TRBV9 with TRBJ1-5, with D unclear. Germline loops: CDR1 SGDLS, CDR2 YYNGEE. V was pared by 3 bases and J by 8 bases, with 18 bases between. The CDR3 spans 15 residues. The CDR3, as DNA: TGTGCCAGCAGCGCCGACAATGGCAGGCTTGAGCCCCAGCATTTT. Translated: CASSADNGRLEPQHF.

The V and J genes are TRBV5-4 and TRBJ1-4; D remains unclear. This CDR3 contains 13 residues. Germline CDR1 SGHNT, CDR2 YYREEE (reference sequence). V dropped 4 bases and J dropped 3 bases, with 7 bases sitting between them. The CDR3 DNA reads as TGTGCCAGCAGCCCCGGGCCTAATGAAAAACTGTTTTTT. This sequence encodes CASSPGPNEKLFF.

The chain recombines TRBV9 with TRBJ2-1; TRBD1 agrees at 9 bases. Germline CDR1 is SGDLS and CDR2 is YYNGEE. J was trimmed by 4 bases and V by 2 bases; bases with no gene match: 10. The CDR3 is 17 amino acids. For the CDR3, the DNA is TGTGCCAGCAGCGTTATATCCGGGACAGGGCTTTACAATGAGCAGTTCTTC. The encoded protein is CASSVISGTGLYNEQFF.

The V and J genes are TRBV6-9 and TRBJ1-1; D is unresolved. V was shortened by 5 bases and J by 4 bases, with 8 bases between the two germline ends. Germline CDR1 is MNHGY and CDR2 is SVAAGI. This CDR3 is 12 amino acids long. The CDR3 DNA reads TGTGCCAGCAGTCCTTTCCTCACTGAAGCTTTCTTT. Translated, it gives CASSPFLTEAFF.

The V call is TRBV2, the J call TRBJ2-5; a weak D match, TRBD1 (6 bases). Germline loops: CDR1 SNHLY, CDR2 FYNNEI. V lost 4 bases and J 5 bases, leaving 14 bases between the germline ends. The CDR3 is made up of 14 amino acids. The CDR3 region has the DNA TGTGCCAGCAGTGGGGGGCCCCAAACGGAGACCCAGTACTTC. This codes for CASSGGPQTETQYF.